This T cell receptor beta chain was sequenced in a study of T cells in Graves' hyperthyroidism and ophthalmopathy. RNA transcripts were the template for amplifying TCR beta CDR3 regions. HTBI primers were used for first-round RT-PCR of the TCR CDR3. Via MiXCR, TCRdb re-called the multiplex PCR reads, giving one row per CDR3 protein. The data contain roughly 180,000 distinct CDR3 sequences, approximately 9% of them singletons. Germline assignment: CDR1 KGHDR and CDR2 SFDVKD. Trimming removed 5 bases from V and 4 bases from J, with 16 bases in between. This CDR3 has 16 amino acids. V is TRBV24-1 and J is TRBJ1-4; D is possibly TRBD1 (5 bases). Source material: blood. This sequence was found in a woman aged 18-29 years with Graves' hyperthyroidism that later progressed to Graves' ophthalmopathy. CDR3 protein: CATSGLDSLGNEKLFF. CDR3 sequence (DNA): TGTGCCACCAGTGGTCTCGACAGTTTGGGTAATGAAAAACTGTTTTTT.